The source of this TCR beta chain is a study of cytomegalovirus exposure and HLA in healthy donors. Regarding the study as a whole: Researchers reported from a later analysis that most CMV-associated TCR beta chains appeared HLA-restricted. Previous analysis showed most TCR beta V segments were productive about 90% or about 30% of the time.

Although they were nominally healthy when sampled, donors likely had unrecorded immune exposures. This CDR3 has 16 amino acids. The V gene's germline CDR1 is SGHRS and CDR2 YFSETQ. V was clipped by 4 bases and J by 2 bases, with 16 bases between them. A remark on this clone: Its antigen is not known.

Use of 60 Vbeta and 13 Jbeta primers characterized the PCR. Clones were read by immunoSEQ multiplex PCR, and TCRdb kept only the in-frame ones, dropping some. The profile shows 120,000 or so clones, roughly four fifths of them singletons. Sequenced sample: PBMCs. This chain connects TRBV5-1 to TRBJ2-1; a weak D match, TRBD2 (6 bases). The receptor comes from a man aged 18 to 29 in good health and CMV-seronegative. DNA for the CDR3: TGCGCCAGCAGCCTAGAGGCGGGGCCCCCCTACAATGAGCAGTTCTTC. The encoded protein is CASSLEAGPPYNEQFF.